Each of the 23 T cell receptor beta chains below was sequenced from the same sample in a study of cytomegalovirus exposure and HLA in healthy donors. Measured with immunoSEQ multiplex PCR; TCRdb has only the in-frame clones, and not every one. Among 260,000 or so clones listed, 80% to 95% were seen once. Material: PBMCs. The receptors shown here come from a woman in her thirties in good health and CMV-seronegative.

This chain joins TRBV12-5 and TRBJ2-3; 12 positions match TRBD2. CDR3 length equals 17 residues. Germline CDR1 and CDR2: LGHNT and FRNRAP. Trimming cost V 0 bases and J 4 bases; bases outside gene matches: 5. CDR3: CASGLVTSGRFPDTQYF. CDR3 in DNA: TGTGCTAGTGGTTTGGTAACTAGCGGGAGGTTCCCAGATACGCAGTATTTT.

The chain carries TRBV5-6 and TRBJ2-1; D gene ambiguous. This CDR3 has 15 amino acids. Germline lookup yields CDR1 SGHDT and CDR2 YYEEEE. V lost 0 bases and J lost 1, with 8 bases in between. The CDR3 bases are TGTGCCAGCAGCTTGGTGCCAGATTCCTACAATGAGCAGTTCTTC. Residues: CASSLVPDSYNEQFF.

This clone showed up just once. J is TRBJ1-1 and V is TRBV4-1, with unresolved D. The CDR3 is 13 amino acids. V dropped 3 bases and J dropped 4 bases, with 9 bases sitting between them. Germline-derived CDR1 and CDR2 are MGHRA and YSYEKL. Here the CDR3 DNA reads TGCGCCAGCAGCCATTATAGGGCCACTGAAGCTTTCTTT. It is translated as CASSHYRATEAFF.

This clone was found a few times. The J gene is TRBJ2-3, the V gene TRBV30, with TRBD1 matching 8 bases. From germline, CDR1 is GTSNPN and CDR2 SVGIG (reference sequence). V gave up 2 bases and J gave up 0 bases; unmatched junction bases: 4. The CDR3 sequence is 15 residues long. The CDR3 region is CAWSRDRFSTDTQYF. DNA of the CDR3: TGTGCCTGGAGTCGGGACAGGTTTAGCACAGATACGCAGTATTTT.

The chain joins TRBV5-4 to TRBJ2-7; TRBD1 agrees at 10 bases. Germline CDR1 is SGHNT and CDR2 is YYREEE (reference sequence). Trimming cost V 3 bases and J 5 bases; bases outside gene matches: 11. This CDR3 has 16 amino acids. The chain's CDR3 is CASSWGRDRGSNEQYF. The CDR3 nucleotides are TGTGCCAGCAGCTGGGGCCGGGACAGGGGTTCCAACGAGCAGTACTTC. Full variable domain (rest looked up from reference TRBV5-4 and TRBJ2-7): ETGVTQSPTHLIKTRGQQVTLRCSSQSGHNTVSWYQQALGQGPQFIFQYYREEENGRGNFPPRFSGLQFPNYSSELNVNALELDDSALYLCASSWGRDRGSNEQYFGPGTRLTVT.

Note on this clone: The same CDR3 is also encoded by other DNA sequences in this sample. The chain couples TRBV27 to TRBJ2-7, with D uncertain. CDR1 and CDR2 from the germline V gene are MNHEY and SMNVEV (reference sequence). CDR3 length equals 14 residues. Trimming left V 2 bases short and J 4 bases short, with 12 bases between. This CDR3 reads CASSLSGTGYEQYF. CDR3 nucleotide sequence: TGTGCCAGCAGTTTAAGTGGAACCGGATACGAGCAGTACTTC.

This chain uses TRBV6-1 with TRBJ2-5, with 8 bases that match TRBD2. This CDR3 is 18 amino acids long. V shed 1 base and J 1 base; nucleotides not matched to a gene: 11. Germline CDR1 and CDR2: MNHNS and SASEGT. The CDR3: CASSEGGRAGALQETQYF. Here the CDR3 DNA reads TGTGCCAGCAGTGAAGGAGGCAGAGCGGGAGCGCTCCAAGAGACCCAGTACTTC.

V gene TRBV28 combines with J gene TRBJ1-5; D gene uncertain. CDR3 length: 13 amino acids. V shed 5 bases and J shed 4 bases, with 9 bases lying between them. From germline, CDR1 is MDHEN and CDR2 SYDVKM. DNA for the CDR3: TGTGCCAGCAGTCAAACGGGGAATCAGCCCCAGCATTTT. Its translation: CASSQTGNQPQHF.

CDR3 in DNA: TGCGCCAGCAGCCACTCGGACAGCACCGGGGAGCTGTTTTTT. Its translation: CASSHSDSTGELFF. This chain uses TRBV4-1 with TRBJ2-2, with a possible D match to TRBD1 (6 bases). The CDR3 runs to 14 residues. Trimming stripped 3 bases from V and 4 bases from J, with 9 bases between. The germline V gene encodes CDR1 MGHRA and CDR2 YSYEKL.

V gene TRBV29-1 combines with J gene TRBJ2-1; 9 nucleotides align to TRBD1. Germline-derived CDR1 and CDR2 are SQVTM and ANQGSEA. The CDR3 loop spans 15 amino acids. With V trimmed by 1 base and J by 2 bases, 3 bases remained unmatched. CDR3 in DNA: TGCAGCGTTGAAGGGACAGGGGCAGCCTACAATGAGCAGTTCTTC. It yields the protein CSVEGTGAAYNEQFF.

The chain has TRBV28 and TRBJ1-1; possible D gene TRBD1, 6 bases. The CDR3 consists of 15 residues. Deletions cut 3 bases from V and 0 bases from J, with 11 bases between. Germline V gives CDR1 MDHEN, CDR2 SYDVKM. The CDR3 region is CASSFSGQMNTEAFF. The CDR3 DNA sequence: TGTGCCAGCAGTTTCTCCGGACAGATGAACACTGAAGCTTTCTTT.

The gene calls are TRBV6-1 and TRBJ1-2, with D perhaps TRBD1 (5 bases). The CDR3 totals 13 residues. CDR1 and CDR2 (germline): MNHNS, SASEGT. Trimming shortened V by 3 bases and J by 8 bases, and 13 bases separated the two germline ends. CDR3 in amino acids: CASSDRAFGGYTF. CDR3 bases: TGTGCCAGCAGTGACAGGGCTTTTGGGGGCTACACCTTC.

This clone was counted between two and nine times. V is TRBV6-5 and J is TRBJ1-1; the match to TRBD1 covers 11 bases. Germline V gene sequence: CDR1 MNHEY, CDR2 SVGAGI. CDR3 length: 14 amino acids. Trimming cost V 7 bases and J 6 bases; bases outside gene matches: 7. In DNA form, the CDR3 reads TGTGCCAGCACCGGACAGGGGGCCCCCCCTGAAGCTTTCTTT. Translating gives CASTGQGAPPEAFF.

The chain has TRBV27 and TRBJ2-6; a possible D gene is TRBD1 (5 bases). The V and J ends lost 7 bases and 3 bases respectively, with 19 bases between them. This CDR3 has 17 amino acids. From germline, CDR1 is MNHEY and CDR2 SMNVEV (reference sequence). The CDR3 nucleotides read TGTGCCAGCACCGGAGCAGGGTCAAGCAGTGGGGCCAACGTCCTGACTTTC. As protein: CASTGAGSSSGANVLTF.

The gene calls are TRBV28 and TRBJ1-5; D might be TRBD1 (5 bases). With 7 bases removed from V and 9 bases from J, the gap between germline ends came to 19 bases. This CDR3 is built from 14 residues. CDR1 and CDR2 from the germline V gene are MDHEN and SYDVKM. CDR3 in DNA: TGTGCCAGCACTAAAGACAGCCCTCGGGGGCCCCAGCATTTT. Its protein is CASTKDSPRGPQHF.

The chain joins TRBV5-4 to TRBJ2-1, with TRBD2 matching 10 bases. Unmatched junction bases numbered 7, after V lost 0 bases and J lost 10 bases. Germline loops: CDR1 SGHNT, CDR2 YYREEE (reference sequence). The CDR3 extends over 15 amino acids. The CDR3 DNA reads TGTGCCAGCAGCTTGGATCTAGCGGGAGCAGGAGAGCAGTTCTTC. Residues: CASSLDLAGAGEQFF.

Only one count was recorded for this clone. This chain joins TRBV12-5 and TRBJ2-2; unclear D gene. CDR3 length equals 13 residues. Trimming took off 6 bases at V and 4 bases at J, with 9 bases between the two ends. Germline V CDR1 and CDR2: LGHNT, FRNRAP. The chain's CDR3 is CASGPPSTGELFF. CDR3 nucleotides: TGTGCTAGTGGACCCCCTAGCACCGGGGAGCTGTTTTTT.

This chain connects TRBV11-3 to TRBJ2-2, with 7 bases that match TRBD2. The CDR3 has 17 residues. The V gene's germline CDR1 is SGHNT and CDR2 YENEEA. The V and J ends lost 5 bases and 1 base, in that order; junction bases with no gene match: 10. In DNA form, the CDR3 reads TGTGCCAGCAGCCCAGAAACGCGGGGGAAGAACACCGGGGAGCTGTTTTTT. Translated, it gives CASSPETRGKNTGELFF.

The chain links TRBV29-1 to TRBJ1-1, with unresolved D. The V gene's germline CDR1 is SQVTM and CDR2 ANQGSEA. The CDR3 is 12 residues long. The V and J ends lost 4 bases and 1 base respectively, with 7 bases between them. The CDR3 is CSVVFPNTEAFF. The CDR3 nucleotides read TGCAGCGTTGTATTCCCGAACACTGAAGCTTTCTTT.

The rearrangement joins TRBV28 to TRBJ2-7; 8 bases line up with TRBD1. The CDR3 runs to 17 residues. The J segment lost 3 bases and the V segment lost 6 bases, leaving 16 bases of the junction unmatched. CDR1 MDHEN and CDR2 SYDVKM come from the germline V gene. CDR3 nucleotides: TGTGCCAGCAGCTTGACAGGGGCAGGTGGGACCCACTACGAGCAGTACTTC. As protein: CASSLTGAGGTHYEQYF.

This clone was recorded once. V is TRBV7-9 and J is TRBJ2-1; D unresolved. This CDR3 spans 12 amino acids. CDR1 and CDR2 from the germline V gene are SEHNR and FQNEAQ (reference sequence). The ends were cut back, 6 bases at V and 7 bases at J, with 10 bases in the middle. CDR3 residues: CASRPTENEQFF. The CDR3 region has the DNA TGTGCCAGCAGACCCACGGAGAATGAGCAGTTCTTC.

The chain uses TRBV27 and TRBJ2-6, with unresolved D. The germline gives CDR1 MNHEY, CDR2 SMNVEV (reference sequence). This CDR3 comprises 13 residues. Trimming left V 6 bases short and J 0 bases short, with 3 bases between. CDR3 sequence: CASRDSGANVLTF. The DNA for the CDR3 is TGTGCCAGCAGGGACTCTGGGGCCAACGTCCTGACTTTC. Full variable domain (outside the CDR3, taken from reference TRBV27 and TRBJ2-6): EAQVTQNPRYLITVTGKKLTVTCSQNMNHEYMSWYRQDPGLGLRQIYYSMNVEVTDKGDVPEGYKVSRKEKRNFPLILESPSPNQTSLYFCASRDSGANVLTFGAGSRLTVL.

The chain carries TRBV5-1 and TRBJ1-4; D gene unclear. The germline V and J ends were trimmed by 0 bases and 0 bases, with 9 bases remaining between them. Germline assignment: CDR1 SGHRS and CDR2 YFSETQ. The length of the CDR3 is 16 residues. CDR3 sequence reads: CASSLGDYATNEKLFF. CDR3 in DNA: TGCGCCAGCAGCTTGGGTGATTATGCAACTAATGAAAAACTGTTTTTT.